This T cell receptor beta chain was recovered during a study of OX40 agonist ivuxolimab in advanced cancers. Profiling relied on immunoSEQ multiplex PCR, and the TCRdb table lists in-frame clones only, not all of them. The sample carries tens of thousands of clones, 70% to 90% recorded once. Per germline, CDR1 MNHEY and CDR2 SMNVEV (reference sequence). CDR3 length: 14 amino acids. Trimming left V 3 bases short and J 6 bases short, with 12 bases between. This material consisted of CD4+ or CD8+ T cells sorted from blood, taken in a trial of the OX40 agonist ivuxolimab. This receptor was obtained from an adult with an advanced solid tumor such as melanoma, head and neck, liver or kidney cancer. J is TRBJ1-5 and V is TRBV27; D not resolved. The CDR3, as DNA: TGTGCCAGCAGTTTTCCGGGGAAAGGTCAGCCCCAGCATTTT. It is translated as CASSFPGKGQPQHF.